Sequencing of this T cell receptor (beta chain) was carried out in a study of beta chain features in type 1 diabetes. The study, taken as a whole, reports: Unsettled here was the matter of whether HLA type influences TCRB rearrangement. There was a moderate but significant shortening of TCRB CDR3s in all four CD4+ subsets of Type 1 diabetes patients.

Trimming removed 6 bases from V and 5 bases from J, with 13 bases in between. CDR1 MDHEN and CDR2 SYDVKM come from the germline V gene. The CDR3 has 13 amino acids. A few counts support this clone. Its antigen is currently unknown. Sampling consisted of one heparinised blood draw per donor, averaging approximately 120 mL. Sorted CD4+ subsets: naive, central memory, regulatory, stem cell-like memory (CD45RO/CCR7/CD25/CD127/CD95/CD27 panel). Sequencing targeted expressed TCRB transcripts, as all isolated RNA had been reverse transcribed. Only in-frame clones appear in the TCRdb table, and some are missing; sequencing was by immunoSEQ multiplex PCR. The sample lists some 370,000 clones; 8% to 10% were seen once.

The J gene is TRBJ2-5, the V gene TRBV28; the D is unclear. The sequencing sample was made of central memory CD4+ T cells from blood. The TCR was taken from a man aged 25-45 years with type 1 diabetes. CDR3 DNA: TGTGCCAGCAGCCCAGCAGCCCGGGAGACCCAGTACTTC. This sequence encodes CASSPAARETQYF.